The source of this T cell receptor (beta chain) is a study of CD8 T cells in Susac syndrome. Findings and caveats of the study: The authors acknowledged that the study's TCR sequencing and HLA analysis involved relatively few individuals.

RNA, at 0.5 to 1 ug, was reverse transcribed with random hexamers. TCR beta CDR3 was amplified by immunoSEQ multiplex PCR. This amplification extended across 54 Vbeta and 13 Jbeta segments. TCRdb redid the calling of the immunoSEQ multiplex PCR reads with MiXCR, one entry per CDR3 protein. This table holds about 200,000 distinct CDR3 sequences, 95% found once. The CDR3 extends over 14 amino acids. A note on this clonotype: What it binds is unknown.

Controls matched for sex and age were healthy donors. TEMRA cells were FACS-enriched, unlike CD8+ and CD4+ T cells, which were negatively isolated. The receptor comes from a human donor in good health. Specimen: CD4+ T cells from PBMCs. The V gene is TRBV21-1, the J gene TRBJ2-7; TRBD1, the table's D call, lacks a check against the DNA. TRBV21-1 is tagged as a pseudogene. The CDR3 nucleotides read TGTGCCAGCAGCACCCCGGGCACAGCCGACGAGCAGTACGTC. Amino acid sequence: CASSTPGTADEQYV.